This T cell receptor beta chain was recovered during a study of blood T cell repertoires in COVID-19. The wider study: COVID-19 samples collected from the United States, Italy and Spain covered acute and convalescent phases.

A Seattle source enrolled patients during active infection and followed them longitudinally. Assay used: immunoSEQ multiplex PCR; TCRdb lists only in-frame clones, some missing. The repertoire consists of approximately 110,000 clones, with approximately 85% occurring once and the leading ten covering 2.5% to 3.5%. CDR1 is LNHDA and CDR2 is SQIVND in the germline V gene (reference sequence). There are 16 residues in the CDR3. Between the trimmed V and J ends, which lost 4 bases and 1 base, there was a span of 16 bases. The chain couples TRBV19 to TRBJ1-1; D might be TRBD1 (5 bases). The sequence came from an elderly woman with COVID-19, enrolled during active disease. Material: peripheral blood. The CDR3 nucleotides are TGTGCCAGTAGTACCGACCTCGGACACAGGAACACTGAAGCTTTCTTT. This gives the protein CASSTDLGHRNTEAFF.